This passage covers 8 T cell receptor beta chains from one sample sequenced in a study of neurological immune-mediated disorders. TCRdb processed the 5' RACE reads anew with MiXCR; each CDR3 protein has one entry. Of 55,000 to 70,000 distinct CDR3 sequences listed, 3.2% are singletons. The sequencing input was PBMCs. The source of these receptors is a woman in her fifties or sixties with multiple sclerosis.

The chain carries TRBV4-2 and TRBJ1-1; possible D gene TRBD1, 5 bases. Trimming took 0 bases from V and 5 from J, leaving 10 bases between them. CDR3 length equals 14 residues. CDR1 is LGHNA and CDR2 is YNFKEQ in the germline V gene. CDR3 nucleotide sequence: TGTGCCAGCAGCCAAGAGGGGGTTAAGACTGAAGCTTTCTTT. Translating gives CASSQEGVKTEAFF.

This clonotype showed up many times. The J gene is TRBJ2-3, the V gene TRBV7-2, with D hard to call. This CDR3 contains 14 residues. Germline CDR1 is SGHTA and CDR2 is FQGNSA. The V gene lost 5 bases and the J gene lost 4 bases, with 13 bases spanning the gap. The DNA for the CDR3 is TGTGCCAGCAGCCCCGGATCCCGGGCAGATACGCAGTATTTT. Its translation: CASSPGSRADTQYF.

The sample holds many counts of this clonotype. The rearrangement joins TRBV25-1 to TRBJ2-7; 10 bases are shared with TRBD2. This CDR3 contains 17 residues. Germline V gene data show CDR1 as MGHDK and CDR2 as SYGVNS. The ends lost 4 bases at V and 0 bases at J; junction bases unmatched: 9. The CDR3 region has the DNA TGTGCCAGCAGTGGCCTCTTGTCTAGCGGGAGCTCCTACGAGCAGTACTTC. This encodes CASSGLLSSGSSYEQYF.

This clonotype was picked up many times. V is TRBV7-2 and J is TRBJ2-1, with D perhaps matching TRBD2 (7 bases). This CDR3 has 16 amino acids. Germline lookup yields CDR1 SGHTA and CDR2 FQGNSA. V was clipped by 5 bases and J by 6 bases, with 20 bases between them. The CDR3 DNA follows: TGTGCCAGCAGCGCGAGGGGGACTACCCCTGGCAATGAGCAGTTCTTC. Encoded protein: CASSARGTTPGNEQFF.

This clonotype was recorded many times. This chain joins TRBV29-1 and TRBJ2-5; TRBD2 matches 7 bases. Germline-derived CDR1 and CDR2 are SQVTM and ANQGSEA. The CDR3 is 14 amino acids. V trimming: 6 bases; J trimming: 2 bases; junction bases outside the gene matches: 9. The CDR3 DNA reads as TGCAGCGTGTCCCTACTAGCGTGGCAAGAGACCCAGTACTTC. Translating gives CSVSLLAWQETQYF.

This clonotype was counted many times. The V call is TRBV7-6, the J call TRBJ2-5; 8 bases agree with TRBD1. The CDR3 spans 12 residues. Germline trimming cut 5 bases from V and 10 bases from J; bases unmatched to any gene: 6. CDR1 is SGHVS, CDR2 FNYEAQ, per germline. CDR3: CASSPDRVGQYF. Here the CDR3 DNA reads TGTGCCAGCAGCCCGGACAGGGTGGGCCAGTACTTC. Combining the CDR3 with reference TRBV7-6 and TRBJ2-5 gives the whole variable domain GAGVSQSPRYKVTKRGQDVALRCDPISGHVSLYWYRQALGQGPEFLTYFNYEAQQDKSGLPNDRFSAERPEGSISTLTIQRTEQRDSAMYRCASSPDRVGQYFGPGTRLLVL.

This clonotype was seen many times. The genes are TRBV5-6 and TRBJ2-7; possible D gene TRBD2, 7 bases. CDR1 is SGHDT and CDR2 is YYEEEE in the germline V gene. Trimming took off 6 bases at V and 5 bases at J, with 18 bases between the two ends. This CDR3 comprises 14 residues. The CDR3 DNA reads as TGTGCCAGCACCCCCCCGGGGGGCATCCACGAGCAGTACTTC. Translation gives CASTPPGGIHEQYF.

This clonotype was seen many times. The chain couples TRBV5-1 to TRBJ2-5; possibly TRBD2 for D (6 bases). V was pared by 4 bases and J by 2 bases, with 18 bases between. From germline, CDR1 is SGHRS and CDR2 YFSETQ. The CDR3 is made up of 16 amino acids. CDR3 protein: CASSSSPGLRQETQYF. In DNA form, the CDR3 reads TGCGCCAGCAGCAGCTCCCCGGGACTTCGACAAGAGACCCAGTACTTC.